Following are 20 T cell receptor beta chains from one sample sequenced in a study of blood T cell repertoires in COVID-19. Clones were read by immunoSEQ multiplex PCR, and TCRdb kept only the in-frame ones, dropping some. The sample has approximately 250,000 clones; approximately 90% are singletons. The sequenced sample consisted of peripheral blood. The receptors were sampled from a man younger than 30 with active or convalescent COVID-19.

CDR3 bases: TGTGCCTGGGACAGGGGAGAGGGAGCCCCGAAAACTGAAGCTTTCTTT. Its protein product is CAWDRGEGAPKTEAFF. J is TRBJ1-1 and V is TRBV30; 8 positions agree with TRBD1. The CDR3 runs to 16 residues. The V and J ends lost 5 bases and 5 bases, in that order; junction bases with no gene match: 16. The V gene's germline CDR1 is GTSNPN and CDR2 SVGIG (reference sequence).

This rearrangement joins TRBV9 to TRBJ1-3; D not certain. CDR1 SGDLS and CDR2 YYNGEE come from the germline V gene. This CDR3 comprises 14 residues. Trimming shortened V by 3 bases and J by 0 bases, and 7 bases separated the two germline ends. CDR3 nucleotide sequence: TGTGCCAGCAGCGCCGGAGACTCTGGAAACACCATATATTTT. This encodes CASSAGDSGNTIYF.

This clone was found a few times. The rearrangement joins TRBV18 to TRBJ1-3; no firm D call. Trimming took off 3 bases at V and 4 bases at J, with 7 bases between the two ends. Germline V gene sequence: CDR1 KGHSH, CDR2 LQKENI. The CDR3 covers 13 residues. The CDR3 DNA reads TGTGCCAGCTCACCGAGTTTGGGAAACACCATATATTTT. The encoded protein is CASSPSLGNTIYF.

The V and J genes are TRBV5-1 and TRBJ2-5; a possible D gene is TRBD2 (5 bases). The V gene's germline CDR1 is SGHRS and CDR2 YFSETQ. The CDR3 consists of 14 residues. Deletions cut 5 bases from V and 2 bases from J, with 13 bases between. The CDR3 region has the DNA TGCGCCAGCAGATTTTTGGACTCACAAGAGACCCAGTACTTC. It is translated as CASRFLDSQETQYF.

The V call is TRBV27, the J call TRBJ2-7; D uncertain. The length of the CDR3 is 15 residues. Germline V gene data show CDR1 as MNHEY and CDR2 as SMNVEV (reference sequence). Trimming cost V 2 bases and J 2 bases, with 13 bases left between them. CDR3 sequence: CASSLGANPPYEQYF. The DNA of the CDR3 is TGTGCCAGCAGTTTAGGAGCGAACCCCCCCTACGAGCAGTACTTC.

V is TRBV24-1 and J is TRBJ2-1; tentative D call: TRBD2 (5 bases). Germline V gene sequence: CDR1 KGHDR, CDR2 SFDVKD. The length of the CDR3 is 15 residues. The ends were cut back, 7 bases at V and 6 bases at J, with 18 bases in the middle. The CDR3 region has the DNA TGTGCCACCAGCGGAGACAAACTAGGCCGCAATGAGCAGTTCTTC. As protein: CATSGDKLGRNEQFF.

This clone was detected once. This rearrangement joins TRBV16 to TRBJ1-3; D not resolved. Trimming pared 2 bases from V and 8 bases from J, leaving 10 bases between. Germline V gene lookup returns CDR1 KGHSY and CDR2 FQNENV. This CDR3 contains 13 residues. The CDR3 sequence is CASSQGSADTIYF. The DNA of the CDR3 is TGTGCCAGCAGCCAAGGTTCGGCGGACACCATATATTTT.

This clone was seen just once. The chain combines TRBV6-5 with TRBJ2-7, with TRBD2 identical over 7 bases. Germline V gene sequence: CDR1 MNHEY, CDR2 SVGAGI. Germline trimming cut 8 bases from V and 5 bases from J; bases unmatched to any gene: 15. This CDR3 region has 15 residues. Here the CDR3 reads CASGVAAGVLDEQYF. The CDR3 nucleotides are TGTGCCAGCGGCGTAGCGGCGGGAGTCCTGGACGAGCAGTACTTC.

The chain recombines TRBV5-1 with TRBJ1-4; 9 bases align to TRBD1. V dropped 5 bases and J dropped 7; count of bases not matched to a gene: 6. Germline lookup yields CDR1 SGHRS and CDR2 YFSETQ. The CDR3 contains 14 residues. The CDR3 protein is CASSAVQGAEKLFF. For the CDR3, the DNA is TGCGCCAGCAGTGCTGTACAGGGGGCTGAAAAACTGTTTTTT.

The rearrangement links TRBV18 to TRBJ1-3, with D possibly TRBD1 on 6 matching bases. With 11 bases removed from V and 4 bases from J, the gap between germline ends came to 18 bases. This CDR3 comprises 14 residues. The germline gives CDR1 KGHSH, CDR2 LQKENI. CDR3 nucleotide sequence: TGTGCCGCCAAGACAGGACTCGGGGGAAACACCATATATTTT. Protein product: CAAKTGLGGNTIYF.

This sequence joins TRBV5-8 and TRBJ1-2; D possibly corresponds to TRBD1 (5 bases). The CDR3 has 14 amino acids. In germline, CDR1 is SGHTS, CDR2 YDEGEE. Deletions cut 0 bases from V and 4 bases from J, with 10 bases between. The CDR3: CASSLAGYGYGYTF. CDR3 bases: TGTGCCAGCAGCTTGGCAGGGTACGGCTATGGCTACACCTTC.

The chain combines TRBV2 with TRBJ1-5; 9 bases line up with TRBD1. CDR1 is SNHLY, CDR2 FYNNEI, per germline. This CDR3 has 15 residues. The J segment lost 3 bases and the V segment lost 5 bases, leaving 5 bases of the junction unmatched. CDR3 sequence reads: CASSLQGAFNQPQHF. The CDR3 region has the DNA TGTGCCAGCAGTTTACAGGGGGCCTTCAATCAGCCCCAGCATTTT.

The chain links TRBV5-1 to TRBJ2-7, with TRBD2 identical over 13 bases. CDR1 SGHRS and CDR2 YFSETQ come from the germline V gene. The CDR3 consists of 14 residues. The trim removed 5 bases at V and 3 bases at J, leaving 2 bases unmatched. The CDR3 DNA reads TGCGCCAGCAGATGGACTAGCGGGGGCTACGAGCAGTACTTC. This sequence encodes CASRWTSGGYEQYF.

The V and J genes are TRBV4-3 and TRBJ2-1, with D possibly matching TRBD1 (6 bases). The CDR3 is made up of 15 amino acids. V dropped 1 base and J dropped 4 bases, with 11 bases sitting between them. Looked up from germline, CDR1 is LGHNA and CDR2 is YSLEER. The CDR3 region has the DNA TGCGCCAGCAGCCAAGGCCAGGGGAAGTACAATGAGCAGTTCTTC. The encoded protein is CASSQGQGKYNEQFF.

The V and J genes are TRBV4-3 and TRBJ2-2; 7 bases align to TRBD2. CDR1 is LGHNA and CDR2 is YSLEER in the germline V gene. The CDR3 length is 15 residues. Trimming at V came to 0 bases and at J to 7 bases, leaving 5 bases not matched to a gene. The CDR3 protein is CASSQDRLADGELFF. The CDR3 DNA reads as TGCGCCAGCAGCCAAGATAGGCTAGCGGACGGGGAGCTGTTTTTT.

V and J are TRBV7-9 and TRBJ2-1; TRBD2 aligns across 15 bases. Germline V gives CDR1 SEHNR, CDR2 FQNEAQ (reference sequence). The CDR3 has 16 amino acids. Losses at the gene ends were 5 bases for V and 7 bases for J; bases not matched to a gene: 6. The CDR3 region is CASSLSGLAGGNEQFF. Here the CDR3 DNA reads TGTGCCAGCAGCCTCTCGGGACTAGCGGGAGGTAATGAGCAGTTCTTC.

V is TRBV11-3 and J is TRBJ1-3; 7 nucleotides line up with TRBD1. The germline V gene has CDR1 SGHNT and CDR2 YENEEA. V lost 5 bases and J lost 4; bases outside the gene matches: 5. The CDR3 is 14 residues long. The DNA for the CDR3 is TGTGCCAGCAGCACCCAGGACAGGGGAAACACCATATATTTT. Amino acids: CASSTQDRGNTIYF.

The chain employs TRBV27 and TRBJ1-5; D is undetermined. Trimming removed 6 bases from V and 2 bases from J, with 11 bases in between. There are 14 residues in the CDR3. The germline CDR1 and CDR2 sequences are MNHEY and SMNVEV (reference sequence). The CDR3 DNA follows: TGTGCCAGCAGAATCGTCGGGGGCAATCAGCCCCAGCATTTT. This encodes CASRIVGGNQPQHF.

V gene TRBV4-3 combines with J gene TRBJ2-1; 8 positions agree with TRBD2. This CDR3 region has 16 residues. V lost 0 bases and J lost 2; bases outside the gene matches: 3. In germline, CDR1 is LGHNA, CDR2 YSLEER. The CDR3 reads CASSQERAGAYNEQFF. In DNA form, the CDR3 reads TGCGCCAGCAGCCAAGAACGAGCGGGGGCCTACAATGAGCAGTTCTTC.

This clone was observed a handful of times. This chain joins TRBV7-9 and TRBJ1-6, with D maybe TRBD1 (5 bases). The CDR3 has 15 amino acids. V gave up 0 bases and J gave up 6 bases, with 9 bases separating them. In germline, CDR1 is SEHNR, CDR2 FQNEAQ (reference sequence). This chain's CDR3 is CASSLADTLNSPLHF. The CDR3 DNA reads TGTGCCAGCAGCTTAGCGGACACCCTTAATTCACCCCTCCACTTT. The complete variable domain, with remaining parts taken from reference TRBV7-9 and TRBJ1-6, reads DTGVSQNPRHKITKRGQNVTFRCDPISEHNRLYWYRQTLGQGPEFLTYFQNEAQLEKSRLLSDRFSAERPKGSFSTLEIQRTEQGDSAMYLCASSLADTLNSPLHFGNGTRLTVT.